This is a list of T cell receptor beta chains from one sample in a study of T cell changes during pregnancy in multiple sclerosis. Libraries were prepared by immunoSEQ multiplex PCR; TCRdb keeps only in-frame clonotypes and omits some of them. The table lists roughly 110,000 clones, just under 95% of them singletons, with around 1.5% in the top ten. The sample consisted of peripheral blood, taken after pregnancy. These receptor sequences come from a female donor with multiple sclerosis, enrolled in a pregnancy study. Each CDR3 is given with its conserved first and last residue. Fields, in order: clone size, V gene, CDR3 length, J gene, D gene, CDR3 protein, CDR3 DNA. The D gene is left open where the match is weak. Expanded clones are given a class, and other clones once, few, many or no size at all.

size: NA; V: TRBV30; length: 13; J: TRBJ1-2; D: TRBD1; CDR3: CAWGDRRNYGYTF; DNA: TGTGCCTGGGGGGACAGGCGTAACTATGGCTACACCTTC
size: NA; V: TRBV5-5; length: 15; J: TRBJ1-1; D: NA; CDR3: CASSVDWTVNTEAFF; DNA: TGTGCCAGCAGCGTCGACTGGACAGTGAACACTGAAGCTTTCTTT
size: NA; V: TRBV6-1; length: 15; J: TRBJ2-1; D: TRBD2; CDR3: CASSAKSGSRNEQFF; DNA: TGTGCCAGCAGTGCAAAAAGCGGGAGTAGGAATGAGCAGTTCTTC
size: NA; V: TRBV28; length: 16; J: TRBJ2-6; D: NA; CDR3: CASTPRGPTGANVLTF; DNA: TGTGCCAGCACCCCCAGGGGACCCACTGGGGCCAACGTCCTGACTTTC
size: NA; V: TRBV11-2; length: 16; J: TRBJ2-1; D: NA; CDR3: CASSQTPGDVFNEQFF; DNA: TGTGCCAGCAGCCAGACCCCGGGTGACGTTTTTAATGAGCAGTTCTTC
size: NA; V: TRBV7-2; length: 17; J: TRBJ1-6; D: NA; CDR3: CASSPTWGGVYNSPLHF; DNA: TGTGCCAGCAGCCCCACATGGGGGGGTGTCTATAATTCACCCCTCCACTTT
size: NA; V: TRBV5-4; length: 16; J: TRBJ2-3; D: NA; CDR3: CASSWMGRRDTDTQYF; DNA: TGTGCCAGCAGCTGGATGGGGCGCAGGGACACAGATACGCAGTATTTT
size: NA; V: TRBV6-5; length: 13; J: TRBJ1-1; D: NA; CDR3: CASSSPGHTEAFF; DNA: TGTGCCAGCAGTTCTCCAGGGCACACTGAAGCTTTCTTT
size: NA; V: TRBV30; length: 15; J: TRBJ2-4; D: NA; CDR3: CAWSPPGLERNIQYF; DNA: TGTGCCTGGAGTCCTCCGGGACTGGAACGAAACATTCAGTACTTC
size: NA; V: TRBV30; length: 12; J: TRBJ2-1; D: TRBD1; CDR3: CAWSTGGDEQFF; DNA: TGTGCCTGGAGTACAGGGGGCGATGAGCAGTTCTTC
size: NA; V: TRBV27; length: 12; J: TRBJ1-6; D: NA; CDR3: CASSLQNSPLHF; DNA: TGTGCCAGCAGTTTACAGAATTCACCCCTCCACTTT
size: NA; V: TRBV10-2; length: 13; J: TRBJ1-2; D: NA; CDR3: CASSVGGWRGYTF; DNA: TGCGCCAGCAGTGTGGGGGGTTGGCGGGGCTACACCTTC
size: NA; V: TRBV5-1; length: 15; J: TRBJ1-1; D: NA; CDR3: CASSLGPAGATEAFF; DNA: TGCGCCAGCAGCTTGGGTCCGGCAGGCGCGACTGAAGCTTTCTTT
size: NA; V: TRBV7-3; length: 15; J: TRBJ2-3; D: TRBD2; CDR3: CASSSRAGGKGTQYF; DNA: TGTGCCAGCAGCTCCCGGGCGGGAGGGAAGGGTACGCAGTATTTT
size: NA; V: TRBV19; length: 12; J: TRBJ1-2; D: TRBD1; CDR3: CASSIHRGGYTF; DNA: TGTGCCAGTAGTATCCACAGGGGCGGCTACACCTTC
size: NA; V: TRBV19; length: 14; J: TRBJ2-7; D: TRBD2; CDR3: CASSRLLAGGEQYF; DNA: TGTGCCAGTAGTAGACTACTAGCGGGAGGCGAGCAGTACTTC
size: NA; V: TRBV6-6; length: 13; J: TRBJ1-2; D: NA; CDR3: CASRPPANYGYTF; DNA: TGTGCCAGCAGGCCGCCAGCTAACTATGGCTACACCTTC
size: NA; V: TRBV30; length: 13; J: TRBJ2-1; D: TRBD2; CDR3: CASSSGAYNEQFF; DNA: TGTGCCTCTTCTAGCGGAGCCTACAATGAGCAGTTCTTC
size: NA; V: TRBV9; length: 16; J: TRBJ2-3; D: TRBD2; CDR3: CASSVEPGLGTDTQYF; DNA: TGTGCCAGCAGTGTCGAACCGGGACTAGGCACAGATACGCAGTATTTT
size: NA; V: TRBV10-3; length: 15; J: TRBJ2-7; D: NA; CDR3: CAISESTVSSYEQYF; DNA: TGTGCCATCAGTGAGTCGACAGTGAGCTCCTACGAGCAGTACTTC
size: NA; V: TRBV30; length: 18; J: TRBJ2-4; D: NA; CDR3: CAWSYAVSPGGAKNIQYF; DNA: TGTGCCTGGAGCTATGCGGTTTCCCCCGGCGGGGCCAAAAACATTCAGTACTTC
size: NA; V: TRBV7-9; length: 15; J: TRBJ2-3; D: TRBD2; CDR3: CASSSGTREGDTQYF; DNA: TGTGCCAGCAGCTCCGGGACTAGGGAAGGAGATACGCAGTATTTT
size: once; V: TRBV27; length: 16; J: TRBJ2-7; D: NA; CDR3: CASSFSTGPGLPEQYF; DNA: TGTGCCAGCAGTTTCTCCACAGGCCCCGGGCTCCCCGAGCAGTACTTC
size: NA; V: TRBV5-1; length: 17; J: TRBJ1-5; D: NA; CDR3: CASSLEGGAIGNQPQHF; DNA: TGCGCCAGCAGCTTGGAAGGGGGGGCGATTGGCAATCAGCCCCAGCATTTT
size: NA; V: TRBV4-2; length: 17; J: TRBJ2-1; D: NA; CDR3: CASSPQLLKSSYNEQFF; DNA: TGTGCCAGCAGCCCCCAACTCCTTAAGAGCTCCTACAATGAGCAGTTCTTC
size: NA; V: TRBV7-8; length: 17; J: TRBJ1-5; D: NA; CDR3: CASSLSGGAGSNQPQHF; DNA: TGTGCCAGCAGCTTATCCGGGGGGGCTGGGAGCAATCAGCCCCAGCATTTT
size: NA; V: TRBV5-6; length: 14; J: TRBJ1-6; D: NA; CDR3: CASSGGQYNSPLHF; DNA: TGTGCCAGTTCAGGAGGCCAGTATAATTCACCCCTCCACTTT
size: NA; V: TRBV2; length: 13; J: TRBJ1-1; D: NA; CDR3: CASSRDMNTEAFF; DNA: TGTGCCAGCAGTAGGGACATGAACACTGAAGCTTTCTTT
size: once; V: TRBV5-1; length: 12; J: TRBJ2-5; D: NA; CDR3: CASSRSVETQYF; DNA: TGCGCCAGCAGCCGCTCAGTAGAGACCCAGTACTTC
size: NA; V: TRBV13; length: 17; J: TRBJ2-7; D: TRBD2; CDR3: CASSHRLAGGPLDEQYF; DNA: TGTGCCAGCAGCCACCGACTAGCGGGGGGGCCTTTAGACGAGCAGTACTTC
size: NA; V: TRBV7-2; length: 12; J: TRBJ2-7; D: TRBD1; CDR3: CASSKGAYEQYF; DNA: TGTGCCAGCAGCAAGGGGGCTTACGAGCAGTACTTC
size: NA; V: TRBV5-6; length: 19; J: TRBJ1-1; D: NA; CDR3: CASSSSGITGMGMNTEAFF; DNA: TGTGCCAGCAGCTCCTCCGGAATTACAGGGATGGGCATGAACACTGAAGCTTTCTTT
size: NA; V: TRBV27; length: 12; J: TRBJ1-2; D: NA; CDR3: CASRNGAYGYTF; DNA: TGTGCCAGCAGGAATGGGGCCTATGGCTACACCTTC
size: NA; V: TRBV5-8; length: 16; J: TRBJ1-6; D: NA; CDR3: CASSVKTPRNNSPLHF; DNA: TGTGCCAGCAGCGTGAAGACTCCTAGGAACAATTCACCCCTCCACTTT
size: NA; V: TRBV30; length: 15; J: TRBJ1-6; D: TRBD1; CDR3: CAWRDEGTGYSPLHF; DNA: TGTGCCTGGAGAGATGAAGGGACAGGGTATTCACCCCTCCACTTT
size: NA; V: TRBV2; length: 15; J: TRBJ1-6; D: TRBD1; CDR3: CASSARQGYNSPLHF; DNA: TGTGCCAGCAGTGCCCGACAGGGGTATAATTCACCCCTCCACTTT
size: NA; V: TRBV5-1; length: 13; J: TRBJ1-1; D: NA; CDR3: CASSFGENTEAFF; DNA: TGCGCCAGCAGCTTTGGAGAGAACACTGAAGCTTTCTTT
size: NA; V: TRBV30; length: 13; J: TRBJ1-2; D: NA; CDR3: CAWSVSQDYGYTF; DNA: TGTGCCTGGAGTGTATCCCAGGACTATGGCTACACCTTC
size: NA; V: TRBV30; length: 14; J: TRBJ1-2; D: NA; CDR3: CAWRPPRGNYGYTF; DNA: TGTGCCTGGAGACCCCCCAGGGGTAACTATGGCTACACCTTC
size: NA; V: TRBV30; length: 17; J: TRBJ2-5; D: NA; CDR3: CAWSVLETNHDQETQYF; DNA: TGTGCCTGGAGTGTACTAGAGACAAACCATGACCAAGAGACCCAGTACTTC
size: NA; V: TRBV2; length: 15; J: TRBJ2-1; D: TRBD2; CDR3: CATGGAGVSYNEQFF; DNA: TGTGCCACCGGCGGAGCGGGAGTATCCTACAATGAGCAGTTCTTC
size: NA; V: TRBV4-1; length: 13; J: TRBJ2-7; D: NA; CDR3: CASSQYRGGEQYF; DNA: TGCGCCAGCAGCCAATACAGGGGAGGTGAGCAGTACTTC
size: NA; V: TRBV30; length: 16; J: TRBJ2-7; D: TRBD1; CDR3: CAWSPRGTGNSYEQYF; DNA: TGTGCCTGGAGTCCTAGGGGGACAGGCAACTCCTACGAGCAGTACTTC
size: NA; V: TRBV30; length: 16; J: TRBJ2-2; D: NA; CDR3: CAWRFGAPTNTGELFF; DNA: TGTGCCTGGAGGTTTGGGGCACCCACCAACACCGGGGAGCTGTTTTTT
size: NA; V: TRBV10-3; length: 13; J: TRBJ1-1; D: NA; CDR3: CAIRGDKNTEAFF; DNA: TGTGCCATCAGGGGGGACAAGAACACTGAAGCTTTCTTT
size: NA; V: TRBV10-3; length: 12; J: TRBJ1-4; D: NA; CDR3: CATTDSNEKLFF; DNA: TGTGCCACAACTGACAGTAATGAAAAACTGTTTTTT
size: NA; V: TRBV6-1; length: 14; J: TRBJ1-1; D: NA; CDR3: CASSELVGGTEAFF; DNA: TGTGCCAGCAGTGAATTGGTAGGAGGAACTGAAGCTTTCTTT
size: NA; V: TRBV11-3; length: 16; J: TRBJ2-1; D: TRBD2; CDR3: CASSLSLAGGPNEQFF; DNA: TGTGCCAGCAGCTTATCTCTAGCGGGAGGGCCGAATGAGCAGTTCTTC
size: NA; V: TRBV19; length: 13; J: TRBJ2-2; D: NA; CDR3: CASTAPGHGELFF; DNA: TGTGCCAGTACCGCGCCAGGGCACGGGGAGCTGTTTTTT
size: once; V: TRBV19; length: 13; J: TRBJ1-5; D: TRBD1; CDR3: CASSSTGKQPQHF; DNA: TGTGCCAGTAGTTCGACAGGGAAACAGCCCCAGCATTTT
size: NA; V: TRBV19; length: 14; J: TRBJ2-1; D: TRBD2; CDR3: CASSMGREGNEQFF; DNA: TGTGCCAGTAGTATGGGTCGGGAGGGTAATGAGCAGTTCTTC
size: few; V: TRBV30; length: 15; J: TRBJ1-5; D: TRBD1; CDR3: CAWSGGTEGNQPQHF; DNA: TGTGCCTGGAGTGGAGGGACAGAGGGCAATCAGCCCCAGCATTTT
size: once; V: TRBV10-3; length: 15; J: TRBJ1-3; D: NA; CDR3: CAISDSGNSGNTIYF; DNA: TGTGCCATCAGTGATTCGGGGAACTCTGGAAACACCATATATTTT
size: NA; V: TRBV11-3; length: 13; J: TRBJ2-5; D: TRBD1; CDR3: CASSWDSQETQYF; DNA: TGTGCCAGCAGTTGGGACAGTCAAGAGACCCAGTACTTC
size: NA; V: TRBV4-2; length: 17; J: TRBJ2-1; D: NA; CDR3: CASSQEALQAITSEQFF; DNA: TGTGCCAGCAGCCAAGAAGCCCTGCAAGCGATTACCAGTGAGCAGTTCTTC
size: once; V: TRBV5-1; length: 14; J: TRBJ2-2; D: NA; CDR3: CASSLIPGTGELFF; DNA: TGCGCCAGCAGCTTGATTCCAGGGACCGGGGAGCTGTTTTTT
size: NA; V: TRBV2; length: 13; J: TRBJ2-3; D: NA; CDR3: CASSLDSRDTQYF; DNA: TGTGCCAGCAGCTTGGACAGCAGAGATACGCAGTATTTT
size: NA; V: TRBV4-1; length: 13; J: TRBJ1-4; D: NA; CDR3: CASSQRGDTILFF; DNA: TGCGCCAGCAGCCAGCGGGGGGACACCATACTGTTTTTT
size: few; V: TRBV30; length: 14; J: TRBJ1-5; D: NA; CDR3: CAWTGGGGNQPQHF; DNA: TGTGCCTGGACGGGGGGTGGGGGCAATCAGCCCCAGCATTTT
size: NA; V: TRBV9; length: 12; J: TRBJ2-2; D: NA; CDR3: CASRAPTGELFF; DNA: TGTGCCAGCAGAGCCCCGACCGGGGAGCTGTTTTTT